These T cell receptor beta chains were read from a single sample in a study of OX40 agonist ivuxolimab in advanced cancers. Only in-frame clones appear in the TCRdb table, and some are missing; sequencing was by immunoSEQ multiplex PCR. This table has around 65,000 clones, approximately 90% appearing once. Sequences were derived from CD4+ or CD8+ T cells sorted from blood, sampled in a trial of the OX40 agonist ivuxolimab. These TCRs come from an adult with an advanced solid tumor such as melanoma, head and neck, liver or kidney cancer. The conserved cysteine and the conserved F or W are not part of the CDR3 here. Not all rows give a size; the values are once, few, many and, for expanded clones, a class.

v_call: TRBV7-2; j_call: TRBJ2-2; clone_size: .; cdr3_aa: ASSLVAWAGGELF
v_call: TRBV6-1; j_call: TRBJ2-7; clone_size: .; cdr3_aa: ASRNHPREQY
v_call: TRBV18; j_call: TRBJ2-3; clone_size: .; cdr3_aa: ASSPRQATDTQY
v_call: TRBV7-9; j_call: TRBJ1-1; clone_size: .; cdr3_aa: ASTPSVMGGDTEAF
v_call: TRBV23-1; j_call: TRBJ2-5; clone_size: .; cdr3_aa: ASSHGPGNNQETQY
v_call: TRBV5-4; j_call: TRBJ1-1; clone_size: .; cdr3_aa: ASSYEGARKWEAF
v_call: TRBV5-6; j_call: TRBJ1-4; clone_size: .; cdr3_aa: ASSYGQVGNNEKLF
v_call: TRBV5-1; j_call: TRBJ2-7; clone_size: .; cdr3_aa: ASSLADSSYEQY
v_call: TRBV6-5; j_call: TRBJ1-5; clone_size: once; cdr3_aa: ASRRDRANNQPQH
v_call: TRBV14; j_call: TRBJ1-3; clone_size: .; cdr3_aa: ASSQDLGLSSGNTIY
v_call: TRBV12-5; j_call: TRBJ2-7; clone_size: .; cdr3_aa: ASGLQGNEQY
v_call: TRBV27; j_call: TRBJ2-7; clone_size: .; cdr3_aa: ASRTTGTHEQY
v_call: TRBV19; j_call: TRBJ2-1; clone_size: .; cdr3_aa: ASSPWGDEQF
v_call: TRBV6-4; j_call: TRBJ1-1; clone_size: .; cdr3_aa: ASSANRNTEAF
v_call: TRBV13; j_call: TRBJ1-6; clone_size: few; cdr3_aa: ASSSRTGLDSPLH
v_call: TRBV29-1; j_call: TRBJ2-3; clone_size: .; cdr3_aa: SVVPGFGTQY
v_call: TRBV4-2; j_call: TRBJ2-3; clone_size: .; cdr3_aa: ASSQVGLDLNSGQY
v_call: TRBV15; j_call: TRBJ2-1; clone_size: .; cdr3_aa: ATSRGDSVLDEQF
v_call: TRBV12-5; j_call: TRBJ1-4; clone_size: .; cdr3_aa: ASGQTGRGTNEKLF
v_call: TRBV27; j_call: TRBJ1-2; clone_size: .; cdr3_aa: ASSLSKGNYGYT
v_call: TRBV6-5; j_call: TRBJ1-1; clone_size: .; cdr3_aa: ASSYAPRDREAF
v_call: TRBV6-1; j_call: TRBJ1-6; clone_size: .; cdr3_aa: ASRSARAYNSPLH
v_call: TRBV5-4; j_call: TRBJ1-1; clone_size: .; cdr3_aa: ASSYGQRGSAEAF
v_call: TRBV19; j_call: TRBJ2-7; clone_size: .; cdr3_aa: ASAQAQGAVYEQY
v_call: TRBV10-3; j_call: TRBJ1-2; clone_size: few; cdr3_aa: AISDLGHNYGYT
v_call: TRBV5-1; j_call: TRBJ1-1; clone_size: .; cdr3_aa: ASSPGSKPTEAF
v_call: TRBV4-1; j_call: TRBJ2-2; clone_size: .; cdr3_aa: ASSQDHPGGGSSGELF
v_call: TRBV29-1; j_call: TRBJ1-1; clone_size: .; cdr3_aa: SVDRTGNTEAF
v_call: TRBV27; j_call: TRBJ1-5; clone_size: .; cdr3_aa: ASRNAGGNQPQH
v_call: TRBV15; j_call: TRBJ2-1; clone_size: .; cdr3_aa: ATSRVGTNEQF
v_call: TRBV7-2; j_call: TRBJ1-4; clone_size: .; cdr3_aa: ASRSLAGEKLF
v_call: TRBV5-6; j_call: TRBJ2-5; clone_size: .; cdr3_aa: ASREAGGQETQY
v_call: TRBV4-1; j_call: TRBJ2-1; clone_size: .; cdr3_aa: ASSQPRLAGGYNEQF
v_call: TRBV7-2; j_call: TRBJ1-1; clone_size: .; cdr3_aa: ASSLGWDREAF
v_call: TRBV19; j_call: TRBJ1-3; clone_size: .; cdr3_aa: ASSGRGKTGNTIY
v_call: TRBV7-8; j_call: TRBJ1-4; clone_size: .; cdr3_aa: ASSSKRVSTNEKLF
v_call: TRBV11-2; j_call: TRBJ2-7; clone_size: .; cdr3_aa: ASSSGQGVSYEQY
v_call: TRBV5-1; j_call: TRBJ2-1; clone_size: .; cdr3_aa: ASGRGAGSNEQF
v_call: TRBV9; j_call: TRBJ2-7; clone_size: .; cdr3_aa: ASSVVRFAYEQY
v_call: TRBV6-5; j_call: TRBJ2-5; clone_size: .; cdr3_aa: ASRVGGSKTQY
v_call: TRBV5-1; j_call: TRBJ2-5; clone_size: once; cdr3_aa: ASSLQGLGQETQY
v_call: TRBV10-1; j_call: TRBJ2-1; clone_size: .; cdr3_aa: ASSASGGLNEQF
v_call: TRBV9; j_call: TRBJ1-2; clone_size: .; cdr3_aa: ASSSRTGRNLGYT
v_call: TRBV6-5; j_call: TRBJ1-2; clone_size: .; cdr3_aa: ATRQDFYGYT
v_call: TRBV2; j_call: TRBJ2-1; clone_size: .; cdr3_aa: ASSVEWQPYNEQF
v_call: TRBV7-2; j_call: TRBJ1-1; clone_size: .; cdr3_aa: ASSGTEKTAF
v_call: TRBV11-1; j_call: TRBJ1-1; clone_size: once; cdr3_aa: ASSPGQSMNTEAF
v_call: TRBV4-1; j_call: TRBJ2-3; clone_size: .; cdr3_aa: ASSQVLAGAGRDTQY
v_call: TRBV13; j_call: TRBJ2-3; clone_size: .; cdr3_aa: ASSSMGTRSTDTQY
v_call: TRBV6-6; j_call: TRBJ2-1; clone_size: .; cdr3_aa: ASSYISEQF
v_call: TRBV6-1; j_call: TRBJ1-5; clone_size: .; cdr3_aa: ASRDGTGGNQPQH
v_call: TRBV30; j_call: TRBJ1-1; clone_size: once; cdr3_aa: AWSPRTGNTEAF
v_call: TRBV30; j_call: TRBJ2-2; clone_size: .; cdr3_aa: AWSSITGQGNTGELF
v_call: TRBV7-6; j_call: TRBJ2-5; clone_size: once; cdr3_aa: ASSSTGTRQETQY
v_call: TRBV5-8; j_call: TRBJ2-4; clone_size: .; cdr3_aa: ASSTNRRGQQY